This paragraph covers one T cell receptor beta chain sequence. The antigen is undetermined. This entry comes from a study of shared clonotypes between healthy human individuals. Study outcomes and limitations: Against clonotypes common to all four donors, non-shared ones had lower generation probabilities.

Only in-frame clones appear in the TCRdb table, and some are missing; sequencing was by immunoSEQ multiplex PCR. This sample has about 1 million clones, with roughly 75% found just once. The CDR3 contains 15 residues. The source is a man between 18 and 29 years old in good health. The sample consisted of memory CD4+ T cells sorted from blood. Subset here: CD45RA-negative fraction. This chain links TRBV12-2 with TRBJ2-7; the D call TRBD2 from the table was never checked on the DNA. TRBV12-2 is listed as a pseudogene. The CDR3 DNA reads as TGTGCAAGTCGCTCCGGACTAGCGGGATGGAGGGAGCAGTACTTC. Its translation is CASRSGLAGWREQYF.